This entry features one TCR beta chain sequence. This clonotype has more than one count but fewer than ten. The antigen it binds to is not known. No much larger clone is present one base from it, and per-base qualities are unavailable. TCR beta CDR3 regions were amplified from RNA transcripts. The TCR CDR3 was subjected to a first round of RT-PCR using the HTBI primer set and the Qiagen OneStep RT-PCR kit. Libraries were constructed in a second round of multiplex PCR, after which size selection and purification were performed. Paired-end sequencing of the libraries was performed with 100 bp reads on an Illumina HiSeq2000. As for the authors' bioinformatics: Raw data were processed with SOAPnuke, discarding reads with adapters, uncalled bases, mean Phred below 15, or no exact constant-primer or identifier match. COPE v1.2.5 was used to merge the high-quality paired reads, and each unique nucleotide sequence was defined as a clonotype. Clonotypes were aligned to IMGT TRBV, TRBD and TRBJ reference segments using MiTCR v1.1. The analysis included only V-J combinations with a frequency above 0.0001, which together covered roughly 99% of the repertoires. A TCS score was defined as the ratio of F50 (clonal expansion) to E x V (chaos), with BLOSUM62-based TCRdist applied between CDR3 peptides within each V-J. Welch's t-statistics and random forest reduced around 520 V-J features to roughly 13, which were used in a naive Bayes classifier (R e1071). The public reads were run again by TCRdb, first through fastp at Q25 and then through MiXCR, and only productive beta chains were kept. A single entry per CDR3 protein holds the most common genes and DNA from its merged rows. The V and J calls shown here were made by TCRdb, not taken from the authors' results. This sample has about 560,000 distinct CDR3 sequences in its table, and 46% of those were observed once. Approximately 8.2% of the sample is held by the ten biggest clonotypes.

CDR1 and CDR2, per the germline V gene (reference sequence), are DFQATT and SNEGSKA. V ends up 7 bases short and J 3 bases short, with an unmatched junction base count of 9. The CDR3 goes from the cysteine to the phenylalanine over 13 residues. Only the CDR3 DNA is retained, 39 bases long and in frame from the first base. The source of the sample is a study of T cells in Graves' hyperthyroidism and ophthalmopathy (dated by TCRdb to between 2018 and 2021). About the study as a whole: A discovery cohort of about a hundred patients, 43 with Graves' ophthalmopathy and about 60 with stable Graves' hyperthyroidism, was used to find distinguishing TCR V-J signatures. Prospective prediction of ophthalmopathy was tested in an independent validation cohort consisting of 18 hyperthyroidism patients and around 17 patients who later progressed to ophthalmopathy. The paper describes TCR Vbeta CDR3 sequencing of more than 120 peripheral blood samples, made up of under 50 ophthalmopathy patients, 70 to 75 hyperthyroidism patients and 17 progressor patients. The 100 or so discovery patients were randomly split 7:3 into training and test sets. Following sampling, methimazole starting at 30 mg daily was given to hyperthyroidism patients, and high-dose intravenous methylprednisolone was given to ophthalmopathy patients. Thyroid tissue and blood T-cell repertoires from over 5 Graves' hyperthyroidism patients were also compared in the study. Study-wide findings and limitations: Ophthalmopathy was separated from stable hyperthyroidism by a 13 V-J signature model, with around 88% sensitivity and approximately 81% specificity obtained in cross-validation and 80%/75% obtained in testing. Most expanded thyroid clonotypes (frequency above 0.001) were also found in blood, which suggests that blood repertoires may mirror thyroid immune responses. During validation, the model predicted progression to ophthalmopathy a median of around 7 months ahead of onset, with approximately 70% sensitivity and almost 75% specificity. Sample size was not statistically predetermined, and investigators were not blinded to group allocation.

Stable Graves' hyperthyroidism was defined as the absence of progression to ophthalmopathy over 18 months of follow-up. The hyperthyroidism patients were between 18 and 65 years old and newly diagnosed, with a disease duration of less than 2 months. Patients with uncontrolled infections, other autoimmune diseases, pregnancy or lactation were excluded. Diagnoses relied on clinical symptoms, serum thyroxine and TRAb, thyroid ultrasound and orbital computed tomography. Trizol reagent was used to extract total RNA, and RNA quality was then checked on an Agilent 2100 Bioanalyzer. The clonotype originates from a young woman with Graves' hyperthyroidism. Donor details come from another sample of the same person, matched by shared clones. The V and J genes are TRBV20-1 and TRBJ2-7; TRBD1 fits 7 bases in the junction. The source material was peripheral blood or thyroid tissue (not recorded which). The CDR3 is CSVLRAGGYEQYF. The nucleotide sequence is given as TGCAGTGTTCTCAGAGCAGGGGGCTACGAGCAGTACTTC.